This T cell receptor (beta chain) was sequenced for a study of vaccination and CD4 T cells after COVID-19. For the study at large: Participants, all vaccine recipients, received two doses of either BNT162b2 or mRNA-1273. Stimulation of cells relied on overlapping spike peptides derived from SARS-CoV-2, HCoV-NL63, HCoV-OC43 and HCoV-229E.

Specified treatment: roughly ten-day PBMC culture with coronavirus spike peptide pools or control peptides (ViraFEST assay). Antigen-specific T cells were expanded with peptide pools by ViraFEST, and TCRs were then sequenced. In this sample, this clonotype turned up once. Its antigen is not known. With the Oncomine TCR Beta short-read assay, DNA from cultured CD4+ T cells was sequenced. Researchers extracted genomic DNA from CD4+ T cells that had been cultured. TCRdb analysed the PCR reads with MiXCR anew, one entry per CDR3 protein. The table records some 21,000 distinct CDR3 sequences, approximately 38% of them present only once. There are 16 residues in the CDR3. Germline V lookup: CDR1 DFQATT, CDR2 SNEGSKA (reference sequence). Unmatched junction bases numbered 3, after V lost 0 bases and J lost 1 base.

The sample in question was CD4+ T cells from blood, cultured in vitro, obtained before SARS-CoV-2 vaccination. This receptor was taken from a human donor who had recovered from COVID-19. This chain connects TRBV20-1 to TRBJ2-1; 10 bases align to TRBD2. CDR3 amino acids: CSAREVAGGSYNEQFF. DNA for the CDR3: TGCAGTGCTAGAGAAGTAGCGGGGGGTTCCTACAATGAGCAGTTCTTC.